This T cell receptor (beta chain) was found in a study of graft-versus-host responses after intestinal transplantation. Study information: In this cohort, recipients had multivisceral, liver-intestinal, or isolated intestinal transplants.

Assay: immunoSEQ multiplex PCR; the TCRdb copy retains only in-frame clones and omits some. Seen here are approximately 20,000 clones, about 88% observed once, and the top ten hold under 6.5%. Whole-study results and caveats: Recipient-marrow GvH clones were detected, some having first appeared in ileum or blood. Allografts of one patient group, those with graft-donor T cell macrochimerism, had high graft-versus-host to host-versus-graft clonal ratios.

Germline lookup yields CDR1 MNHEY and CDR2 SMNVEV (reference sequence). The CDR3 length is 17 residues. Trimming shortened V by 2 bases and J by 0 bases, and 17 bases separated the two germline ends. Points on this clone: Its antigen is not identified.

Sample: PBMCs, taken around 68 days after intestinal transplantation. The receptor was derived from a human patient who received an intestinal transplant, so some T cells may come from the graft donor. The gene calls are TRBV27 and TRBJ2-7; tentative D call: TRBD1 (5 bases). CDR3 amino acids: CASSLAAGPISSYEQYF. The CDR3 DNA reads as TGTGCCAGCAGTTTAGCGGCAGGGCCTATTAGCTCCTACGAGCAGTACTTC.